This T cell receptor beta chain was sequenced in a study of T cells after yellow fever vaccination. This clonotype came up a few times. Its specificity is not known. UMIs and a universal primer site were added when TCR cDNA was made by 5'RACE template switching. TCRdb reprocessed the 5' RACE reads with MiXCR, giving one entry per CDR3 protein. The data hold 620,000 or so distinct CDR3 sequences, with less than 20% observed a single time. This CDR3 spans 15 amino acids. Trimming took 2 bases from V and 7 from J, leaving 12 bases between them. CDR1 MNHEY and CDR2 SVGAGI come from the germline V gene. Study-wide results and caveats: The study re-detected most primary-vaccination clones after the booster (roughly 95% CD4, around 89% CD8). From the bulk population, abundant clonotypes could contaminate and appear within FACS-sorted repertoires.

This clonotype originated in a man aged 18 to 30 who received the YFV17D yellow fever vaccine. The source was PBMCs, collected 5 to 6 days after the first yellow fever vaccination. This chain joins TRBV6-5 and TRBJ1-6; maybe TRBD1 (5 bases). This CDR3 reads CASSYGGAGNSPLHF. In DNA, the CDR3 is TGTGCCAGCAGTTACGGCGGGGCGGGCAATTCACCCCTCCACTTT.